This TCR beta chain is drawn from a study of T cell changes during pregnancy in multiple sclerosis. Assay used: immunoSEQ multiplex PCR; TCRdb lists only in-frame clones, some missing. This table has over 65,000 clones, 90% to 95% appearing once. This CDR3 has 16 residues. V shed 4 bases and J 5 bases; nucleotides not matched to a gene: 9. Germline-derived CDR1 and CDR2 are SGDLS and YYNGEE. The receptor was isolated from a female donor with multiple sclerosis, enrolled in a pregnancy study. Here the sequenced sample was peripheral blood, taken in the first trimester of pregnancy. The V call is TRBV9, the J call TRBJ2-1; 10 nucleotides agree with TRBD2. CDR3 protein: CASSRTTSGVNNEQFF. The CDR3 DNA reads TGTGCCAGCAGCCGGACTACTAGCGGGGTGAACAATGAGCAGTTCTTC.